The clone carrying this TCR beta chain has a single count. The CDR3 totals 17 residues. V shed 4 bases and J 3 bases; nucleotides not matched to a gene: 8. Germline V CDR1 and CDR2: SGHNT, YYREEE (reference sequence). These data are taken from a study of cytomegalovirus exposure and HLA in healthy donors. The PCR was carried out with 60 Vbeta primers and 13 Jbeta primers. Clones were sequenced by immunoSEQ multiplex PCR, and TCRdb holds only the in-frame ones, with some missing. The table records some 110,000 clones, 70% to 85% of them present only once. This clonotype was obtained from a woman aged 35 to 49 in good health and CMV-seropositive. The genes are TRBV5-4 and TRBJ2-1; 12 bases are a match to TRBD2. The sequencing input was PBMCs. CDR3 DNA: TGTGCCAGCAGCCCGACGACTAGCGGGAGAGTCTACAATGAGCAGTTCTTC. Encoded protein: CASSPTTSGRVYNEQFF.